This T cell receptor (beta chain) was recorded in a study of blood T cell repertoires in COVID-19. Whole-study context: From the United States, Italy and Spain came samples of acute and convalescent COVID-19. T cells, B-cell-depleted T cells, or PBMCs supplied cDNA or gDNA.

V was clipped by 3 bases and J by 2 bases; unmatched bases: 3. Germline V gives CDR1 KGHSH, CDR2 LQKENI. The CDR3 sequence is 15 residues long. Original processing notes: Amplification from reference gene primers served as the basis for estimated nucleated cell counts. Sequencing used immunoSEQ multiplex PCR; TCRdb keeps in-frame clones, though not all of them. For V, J and clone size, that table is used; D and trimming come from the DNA. There are about 300,000 clones in the sample; about nine tenths occur only once, and 5.5% to 8.5% lies in the top ten. The V call is TRBV18, the J call TRBJ2-3; 9 bases line up with TRBD1. Sequences were obtained from peripheral blood. The origin of this receptor is a woman in her 30s who had recovered from COVID-19. CDR3: CASSPGTGLTDTQYF. The CDR3 DNA reads TGTGCCAGCTCACCTGGGACAGGGCTCACAGATACGCAGTATTTT.